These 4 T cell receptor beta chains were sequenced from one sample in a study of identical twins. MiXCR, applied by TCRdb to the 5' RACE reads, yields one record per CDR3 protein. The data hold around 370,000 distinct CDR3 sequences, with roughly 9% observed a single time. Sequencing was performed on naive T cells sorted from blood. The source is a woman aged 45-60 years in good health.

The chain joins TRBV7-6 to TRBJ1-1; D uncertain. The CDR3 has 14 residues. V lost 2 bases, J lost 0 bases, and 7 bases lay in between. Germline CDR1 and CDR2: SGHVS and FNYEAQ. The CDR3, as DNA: TGTGCCAGCAGCTTACACGGGGTGAACACTGAAGCTTTCTTT. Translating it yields CASSLHGVNTEAFF. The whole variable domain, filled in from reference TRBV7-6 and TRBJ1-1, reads GAGVSQSPRYKVTKRGQDVALRCDPISGHVSLYWYRQALGQGPEFLTYFNYEAQQDKSGLPNDRFSAERPEGSISTLTIQRTEQRDSAMYRCASSLHGVNTEAFFGQGTRLTVV.

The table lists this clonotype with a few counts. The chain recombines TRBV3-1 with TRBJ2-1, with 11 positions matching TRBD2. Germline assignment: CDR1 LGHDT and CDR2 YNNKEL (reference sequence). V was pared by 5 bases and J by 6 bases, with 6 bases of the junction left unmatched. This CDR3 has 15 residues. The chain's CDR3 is CASSAGTSGLNEQFF. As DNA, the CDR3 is TGTGCCAGCAGCGCCGGGACTAGCGGCCTCAATGAGCAGTTCTTC.

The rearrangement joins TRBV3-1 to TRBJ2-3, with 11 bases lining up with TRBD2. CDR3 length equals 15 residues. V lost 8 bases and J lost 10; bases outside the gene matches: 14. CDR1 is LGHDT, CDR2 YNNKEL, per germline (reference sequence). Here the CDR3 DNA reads TGTGCCAGCCGGGGGACTAGCGGACCCAGGGGGCCGCAGTATTTT. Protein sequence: CASRGTSGPRGPQYF.

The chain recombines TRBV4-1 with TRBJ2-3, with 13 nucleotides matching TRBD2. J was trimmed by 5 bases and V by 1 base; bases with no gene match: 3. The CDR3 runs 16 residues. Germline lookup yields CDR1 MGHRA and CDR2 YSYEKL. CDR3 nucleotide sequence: TGCGCCAGCAGCCAAGGACTAGCGGGAGGCATAGATACGCAGTATTTT. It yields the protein CASSQGLAGGIDTQYF.